The 22 T cell receptor beta chains listed next were all sequenced from one sample in a study of blood T cells in healthy people across ages. Together with a sample-barcoded 5' primer, a J-beta primer mix was included in a second PCR lasting roughly 6 to 12 cycles. Using its own MiXCR run on the 5' RACE reads, TCRdb lists one record per CDR3 protein. This sample has around 1.5 million distinct CDR3 sequences; approximately 59% occur once, and the top ten carry about 6.7%. The sequenced sample consisted of blood. The receptors originated from a young man in good health.

The chain joins TRBV6-2 or TRBV6-3 to TRBJ2-7, with TRBD2 as a possible D gene (6 bases). Trimming shortened V by 6 bases and J by 5 bases, and 11 bases separated the two germline ends. CDR1 is MNHEY, CDR2 SVGEGT, per germline. This CDR3 contains 12 residues. The CDR3 spells CASSRERDEQYF. The DNA of the CDR3 is TGTGCCAGCAGCCGCGAGCGGGACGAGCAGTACTTC.

J is TRBJ1-5 and V is TRBV20-1; 11 nucleotides match TRBD1. V lost 6 bases and J lost 1; bases outside the gene matches: 2. The CDR3 extends over 14 amino acids. Germline CDR1 and CDR2: DFQATT and SNEGSKA (reference sequence). CDR3 region: CSAGQGGSNQPQHF. The CDR3 DNA is TGCAGTGCGGGACAGGGGGGAAGCAATCAGCCCCAGCATTTT.

A note on this clonotype: This clone may be a read error of a much larger clone one base away. This sequence joins TRBV27 and TRBJ2-3; 7 bases map to TRBD1. CDR1 is MNHEY, CDR2 SMNVEV, per germline (reference sequence). Losses at the gene ends were 2 bases for V and 1 base for J; bases not matched to a gene: 3. The CDR3 covers 15 residues. The DNA of the CDR3 is TGTGCCAGCAGTTTAGGACAGGCTGGCACAGATACGCAGTATTTT. It is translated as CASSLGQAGTDTQYF.

The chain combines TRBV14 with TRBJ2-1, with 12 positions matching TRBD2. Germline V gene sequence: CDR1 SGHDN, CDR2 FVKESK. Germline trimming cut 2 bases from V and 14 bases from J; bases unmatched to any gene: 7. This CDR3 comprises 14 residues. CDR3 sequence (DNA): TGTGCCAGCAGCCAACGACTAGCGGGAGCCCCCGAGTTCTTC. Protein sequence: CASSQRLAGAPEFF.

This rearrangement joins TRBV7-9 to TRBJ2-3; perhaps TRBD2 as D (6 bases). Germline values: CDR1 SEHNR, CDR2 FQNEAQ (reference sequence). V lost 6 bases and J 0 bases, leaving 22 bases between the germline ends. CDR3 size: 18 residues. For the CDR3, the DNA is TGTGCCAGCAGACCAGGAGTTAGGAGGACTACTAGCACAGATACGCAGTATTTT. It translates to CASRPGVRRTTSTDTQYF. The variable domain in full, completed from reference TRBV7-9 and TRBJ2-3, reads DTGVSQNPRHKITKRGQNVTFRCDPISEHNRLYWYRQTLGQGPEFLTYFQNEAQLEKSRLLSDRFSAERPKGSFSTLEIQRTEQGDSAMYLCASRPGVRRTTSTDTQYFGPGTRLTVL.

In its sample, this clonotype was seen once. This rearrangement joins TRBV15 to TRBJ1-6; D not certain. The CDR3 covers 13 residues. Trimming took off 3 bases at V and 4 bases at J, with 4 bases between the two ends. CDR1 is LNHNV and CDR2 is YYDKDF in the germline V gene (reference sequence). In DNA, the CDR3 is TGTGCCACCAGCAGTAGTTATAATTCACCCCTCCACTTT. Encoded protein: CATSSSYNSPLHF.

There are a few counts of this clonotype. The genes are TRBV4-3 and TRBJ1-6; the D is unclear. Germline V gene data show CDR1 as LGHNA and CDR2 as YSLEER. Trimming removed 1 base from V and 3 bases from J, with 4 bases in between. The CDR3 contains 14 residues. CDR3 nucleotide sequence: TGCGCCAGCAGCCAAGTCAGCTATAATTCACCCCTCCACTTT. It codes for CASSQVSYNSPLHF.

This clonotype was observed a handful of times. The chain combines TRBV12-3 or TRBV12-4 with TRBJ2-7; no firm D call. Trimming removed 6 bases at V and 3 bases at J, with 12 bases between. There are 13 residues in the CDR3. CDR3 residues: CASRERPLYEQYF. CDR3 sequence (DNA): TGTGCCAGCAGGGAACGTCCTCTCTACGAGCAGTACTTC.

The J gene is TRBJ1-2, the V gene TRBV23-1, with 7 bases fitting TRBD1. TRBV23-1 is an open reading frame whose function is uncertain. Germline trimming cut 2 bases from V and 3 bases from J; bases unmatched to any gene: 6. This CDR3 has 15 residues. In DNA, the CDR3 is TGCGCCAGCAGTCAAGTACAGGGGCGGGACTATGGCTACACCTTC. The encoded protein is CASSQVQGRDYGYTF.

This clonotype was counted only a few times. The chain recombines TRBV7-9 with TRBJ2-7; possible D gene TRBD1, 5 bases. CDR1 and CDR2 (germline): SEHNR, FQNEAQ (reference sequence). V lost 5 bases and J 2 bases, leaving 10 bases between the germline ends. The CDR3 is made up of 13 amino acids. DNA of the CDR3: TGTGCCAGCAGCCAGGACAACACCTACGAGCAGTACTTC. Translating it yields CASSQDNTYEQYF. Filled out from reference TRBV7-9 and TRBJ2-7, the complete variable domain reads DTGVSQNPRHKITKRGQNVTFRCDPISEHNRLYWYRQTLGQGPEFLTYFQNEAQLEKSRLLSDRFSAERPKGSFSTLEIQRTEQGDSAMYLCASSQDNTYEQYFGPGTRLTVT.

The chain joins TRBV14 to TRBJ2-7; D not resolved. This CDR3 comprises 13 residues. With 0 bases removed from V and 3 bases from J, the gap between germline ends came to 6 bases. The germline CDR1 and CDR2 sequences are SGHDN and FVKESK. CDR3 nucleotide sequence: TGTGCCAGCAGCCAAGAACAGAACTACGAGCAGTACTTC. It translates to CASSQEQNYEQYF.

The count of this clonotype is one. The CDR3 nucleotides read TGTGCCATCAGTGAGTCCCCACTAGCGGGGGGGCAGAATACGCAGTATTTT. It is translated as CAISESPLAGGQNTQYF. J is TRBJ2-3 and V is TRBV10-3; 13 bases map to TRBD2. The CDR3 totals 17 residues. Germline V gives CDR1 ENHRY, CDR2 SYGVKD. Trimming at V came to 0 bases and at J to 7 bases, leaving 7 bases not matched to a gene.

V is TRBV27 and J is TRBJ1-5; D may be TRBD1 (5 bases). Trimming removed 1 base at V and 10 bases at J, with 20 bases between. The CDR3 is 16 amino acids. The germline gives CDR1 MNHEY, CDR2 SMNVEV (reference sequence). The CDR3 sequence: CASSLYGTGPKDPQHF. The DNA of the CDR3 is TGTGCCAGCAGTTTATACGGGACGGGACCGAAGGATCCCCAGCATTTT.

J is TRBJ2-2 and V is TRBV11-2, with a tentative D call TRBD1 (6 bases). This CDR3 comprises 15 residues. CDR1 and CDR2 (germline): SGHAT, FQNNGV. The V and J ends lost 3 bases and 2 bases respectively, with 10 bases between them. The CDR3 region has the DNA TGTGCCAGCAGCTTTTGGACAGATAACACCGGGGAGCTGTTTTTT. Its protein is CASSFWTDNTGELFF.

V usage is TRBV7-9 and J usage is TRBJ2-1; D may correspond to TRBD1 or TRBD2 (6 bases each). The CDR3 sequence is 17 residues long. The germline V gene has CDR1 SEHNR and CDR2 FQNEAQ (reference sequence). V was shortened by 3 bases and J by 2 bases, with 17 bases between the two germline ends. In DNA, the CDR3 is TGTGCCAGCAGCTTGGTTGGGGGGCTGTTACCCTACAATGAGCAGTTCTTC. Its protein is CASSLVGGLLPYNEQFF.

This chain joins TRBV25-1 and TRBJ1-1; D ambiguous. CDR3 length: 12 residues. The germline gives CDR1 MGHDK, CDR2 SYGVNS. Trimming removed 2 bases at V and 11 bases at J, with 12 bases between. The CDR3 DNA reads TGTGCCAGCAGTGAAGGGCAATGGCGGGCTTTCTTT. Protein: CASSEGQWRAFF.

A few counts support this clonotype. V and J are TRBV6-6 and TRBJ2-7; 8 bases agree with TRBD2. This CDR3 has 12 residues. Losses at the gene ends were 7 bases for V and 4 bases for J; bases not matched to a gene: 3. CDR1 and CDR2 (germline): MNHNY, SVGAGI (reference sequence). CDR3 in DNA: TGTGCCAGCACCCGGGAGGGATACGAGCAGTACTTC. The encoded protein is CASTREGYEQYF.

This clonotype was recorded once. The chain links TRBV5-1 to TRBJ2-1, with TRBD2 identical over 9 bases. Germline CDR1 SGHRS, CDR2 YFSETQ. The junction had 9 bases not matched to a gene; V was cut back by 4 bases and J by 7 bases. This CDR3 contains 15 residues. The CDR3 region is CASSPVAGVANEQFF. CDR3 nucleotide sequence: TGCGCCAGCAGCCCTGTAGCGGGAGTTGCGAATGAGCAGTTCTTC.

This sequence joins TRBV7-9 and TRBJ1-4; the D is unclear. CDR1 and CDR2 (germline): SEHNR, FQNEAQ (reference sequence). Trimming took 5 bases from V and 10 from J, leaving 11 bases between them. The CDR3 loop spans 12 amino acids. The CDR3 reads CASSPWEGKLFF. The CDR3 DNA is TGTGCCAGCAGCCCCTGGGAAGGAAAACTGTTTTTT.

Note on this clonotype: This clone may be a read error of a much larger clone one base away. The chain has TRBV7-2 and TRBJ2-7, with 11 bases identical to TRBD2. The CDR3 has 13 residues. Germline-derived CDR1 and CDR2 are SGHTA and FQGNSA. V lost 7 bases to trimming and J lost 6 bases; unmatched junction nucleotides: 5. CDR3 amino acids: CASTTSGGSEQYF. In DNA form, the CDR3 reads TGTGCCAGCACCACTAGCGGGGGCAGCGAGCAGTACTTC.

This clonotype was counted between two and nine times. The chain combines TRBV7-9 with TRBJ2-2; D may be TRBD1 (6 bases). The CDR3 sequence is 16 residues long. V lost 5 bases and J 7 bases, leaving 20 bases between the germline ends. Germline CDR1 and CDR2: SEHNR and FQNEAQ (reference sequence). For the CDR3, the DNA is TGTGCCAGCAGCGATTCGACGGGGCAGGGGATCGGGGAGCTGTTTTTT. Translated: CASSDSTGQGIGELFF.

The chain carries TRBV12-3 or TRBV12-4 and TRBJ2-3; tentatively, D is TRBD1 or TRBD2 (6 bases each). Trimming took off 7 bases at V and 2 bases at J, with 13 bases between the two ends. The CDR3 is made up of 14 amino acids. CDR3 amino acids: CASTQGGYTDTQYF. The CDR3 DNA is TGTGCCAGCACCCAAGGGGGGTACACAGATACGCAGTATTTT.